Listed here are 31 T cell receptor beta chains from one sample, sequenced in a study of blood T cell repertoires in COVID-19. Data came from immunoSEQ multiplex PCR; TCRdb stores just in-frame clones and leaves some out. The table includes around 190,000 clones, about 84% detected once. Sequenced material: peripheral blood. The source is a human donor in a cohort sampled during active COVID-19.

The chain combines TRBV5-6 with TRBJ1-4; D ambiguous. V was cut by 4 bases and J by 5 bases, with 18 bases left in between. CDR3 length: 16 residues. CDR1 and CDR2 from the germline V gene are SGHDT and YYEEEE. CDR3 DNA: TGTGCCAGCAGCCGCGGGTTTCTTAAAGGCAATGAAAAACTGTTTTTT. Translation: CASSRGFLKGNEKLFF.

The CDR3 sequence is CAWSATGSGNTIYF. The CDR3 DNA reads TGTGCCTGGAGCGCGACAGGATCTGGAAACACCATATATTTT. The V call is TRBV30, the J call TRBJ1-3, with D possibly matching TRBD1 (6 bases). CDR1 and CDR2 from the germline V gene are GTSNPN and SVGIG (reference sequence). The CDR3 has 14 residues. The V end lost 3 bases, the J end lost 1 base, and 10 bases lay between the germline ends.

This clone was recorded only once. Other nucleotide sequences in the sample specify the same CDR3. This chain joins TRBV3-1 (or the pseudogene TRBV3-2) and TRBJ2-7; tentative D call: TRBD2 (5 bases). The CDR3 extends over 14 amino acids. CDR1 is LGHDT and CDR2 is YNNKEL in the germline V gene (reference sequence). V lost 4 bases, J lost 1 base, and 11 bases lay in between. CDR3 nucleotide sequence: TGTGCCAGCAGCCTGTGGACGGGGTCCTACGAGCAGTACTTC. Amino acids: CASSLWTGSYEQYF.

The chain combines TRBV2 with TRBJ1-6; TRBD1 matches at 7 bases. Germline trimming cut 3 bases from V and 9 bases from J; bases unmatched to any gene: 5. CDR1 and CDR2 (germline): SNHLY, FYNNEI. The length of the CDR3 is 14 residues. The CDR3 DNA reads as TGTGCCAGCAGTGAGGAACAGGGGATTTCACCCCTCCACTTT. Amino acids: CASSEEQGISPLHF.

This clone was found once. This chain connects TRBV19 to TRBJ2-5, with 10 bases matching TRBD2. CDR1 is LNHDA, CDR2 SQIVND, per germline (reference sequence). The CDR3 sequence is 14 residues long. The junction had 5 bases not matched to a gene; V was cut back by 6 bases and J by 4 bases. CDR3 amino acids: CASRTSGDPETQYF. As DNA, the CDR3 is TGTGCCAGTAGAACTAGCGGGGACCCAGAGACCCAGTACTTC. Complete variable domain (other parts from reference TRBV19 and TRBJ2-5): DGGITQSPKYLFRKEGQNVTLSCEQNLNHDAMYWYRQDPGQGLRLIYYSQIVNDFQKGDIAEGYSVSREKKESFPLTVTSAQKNPTAFYLCASRTSGDPETQYFGPGTRLLVL.

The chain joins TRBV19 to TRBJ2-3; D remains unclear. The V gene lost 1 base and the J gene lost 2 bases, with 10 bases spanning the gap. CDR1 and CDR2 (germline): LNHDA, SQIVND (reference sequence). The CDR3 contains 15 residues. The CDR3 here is CASSIAAHFTDTQYF. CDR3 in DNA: TGTGCCAGTAGTATAGCCGCACATTTCACAGATACGCAGTATTTT.

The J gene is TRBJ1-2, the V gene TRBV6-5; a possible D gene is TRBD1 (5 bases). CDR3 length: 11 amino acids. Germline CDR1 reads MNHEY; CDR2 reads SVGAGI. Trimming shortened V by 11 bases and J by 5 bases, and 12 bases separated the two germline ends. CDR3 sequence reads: CALGGEYGYTF. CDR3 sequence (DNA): TGTGCCCTGGGGGGGGAATATGGCTACACCTTC.

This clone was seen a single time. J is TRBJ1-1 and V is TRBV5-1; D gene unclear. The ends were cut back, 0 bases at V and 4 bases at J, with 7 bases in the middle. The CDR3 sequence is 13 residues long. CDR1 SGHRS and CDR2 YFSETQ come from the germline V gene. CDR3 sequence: CASSLAVSTEAFF. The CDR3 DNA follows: TGCGCCAGCAGCTTGGCGGTGAGCACTGAAGCTTTCTTT.

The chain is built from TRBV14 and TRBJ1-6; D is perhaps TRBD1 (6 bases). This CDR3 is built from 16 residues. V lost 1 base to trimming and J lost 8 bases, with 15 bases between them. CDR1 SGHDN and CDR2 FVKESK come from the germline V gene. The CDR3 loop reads CASSQGVNRAYSPLHF. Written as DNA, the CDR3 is TGTGCCAGCAGCCAAGGGGTCAACAGGGCTTATTCACCCCTCCACTTT.

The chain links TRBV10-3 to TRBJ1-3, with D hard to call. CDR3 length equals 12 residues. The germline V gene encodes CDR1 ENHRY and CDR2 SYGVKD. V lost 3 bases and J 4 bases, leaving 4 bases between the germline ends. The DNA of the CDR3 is TGTGCCATCAGTGACGTCGGAAACACCATATATTTT. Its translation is CAISDVGNTIYF.

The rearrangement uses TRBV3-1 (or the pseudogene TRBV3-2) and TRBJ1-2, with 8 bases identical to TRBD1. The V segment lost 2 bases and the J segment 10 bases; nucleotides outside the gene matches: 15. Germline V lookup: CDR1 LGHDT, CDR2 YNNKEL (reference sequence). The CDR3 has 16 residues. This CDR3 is CASSQFQLGTGEAYTF. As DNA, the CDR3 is TGTGCCAGCAGCCAATTTCAACTAGGGACAGGAGAAGCCTACACCTTC.

The CDR3 here is CASSVGTSGDDTQYF. The CDR3 DNA is TGTGCCAGCAGCGTTGGGACTAGCGGGGATGATACGCAGTATTTT. The rearrangement joins TRBV5-5 to TRBJ2-3; TRBD2 matches at 13 bases. In germline, CDR1 is SGHKS, CDR2 YYEKEE (reference sequence). With 4 bases clipped from V and 6 bases from J, the junction kept 5 bases outside the gene matches. This CDR3 is 15 amino acids long.

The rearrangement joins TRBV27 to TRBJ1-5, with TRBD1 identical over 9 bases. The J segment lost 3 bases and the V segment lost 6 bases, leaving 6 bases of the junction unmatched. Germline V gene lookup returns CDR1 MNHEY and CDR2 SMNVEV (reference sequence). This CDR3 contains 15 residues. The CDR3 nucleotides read TGTGCCAGCAGGCCGGGACAGGGTTACAATCAGCCCCAGCATTTT. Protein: CASRPGQGYNQPQHF.

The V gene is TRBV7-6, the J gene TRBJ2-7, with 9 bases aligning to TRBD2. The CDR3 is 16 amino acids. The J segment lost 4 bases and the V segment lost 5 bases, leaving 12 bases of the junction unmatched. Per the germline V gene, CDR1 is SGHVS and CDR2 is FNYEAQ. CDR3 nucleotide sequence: TGTGCCAGCAGCCCCGCCAGCGGGGGGCTCCTATACGAGCAGTACTTC. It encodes CASSPASGGLLYEQYF.

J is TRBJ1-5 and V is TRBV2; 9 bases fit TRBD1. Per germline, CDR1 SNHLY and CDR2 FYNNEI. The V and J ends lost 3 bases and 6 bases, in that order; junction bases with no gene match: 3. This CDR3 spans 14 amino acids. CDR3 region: CASSEGQGLQPQHF. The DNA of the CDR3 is TGTGCCAGCAGTGAGGGACAGGGACTTCAGCCCCAGCATTTT.

CDR3 DNA: TGTGCCAGCAGTGAAGACACCACCACAGATACGCAGTATTTT. Residues: CASSEDTTTDTQYF. The chain is built from TRBV2 and TRBJ2-3; no definite D call. With 1 base removed from V and 2 bases from J, the gap between germline ends came to 7 bases. Germline V gene sequence: CDR1 SNHLY, CDR2 FYNNEI. This CDR3 has 14 amino acids.

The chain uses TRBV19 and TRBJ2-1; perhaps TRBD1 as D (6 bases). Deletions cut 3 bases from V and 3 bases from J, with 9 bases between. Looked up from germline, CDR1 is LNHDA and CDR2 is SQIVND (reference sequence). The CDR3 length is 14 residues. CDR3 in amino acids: CASSIGQIYNEQFF. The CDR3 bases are TGTGCCAGTAGTATCGGACAGATCTACAATGAGCAGTTCTTC.

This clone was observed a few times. CDR3 nucleotides: TGTGCCAGTGGGAGGAATTCACCCCTCCACTTT. Amino acids: CASGRNSPLHF. The chain is built from TRBV6-5 and TRBJ1-6; D remains unclear. The V end lost 9 bases, the J end lost 7 bases, and 7 bases lay between the germline ends. The germline gives CDR1 MNHEY, CDR2 SVGAGI. CDR3 length: 11 residues.

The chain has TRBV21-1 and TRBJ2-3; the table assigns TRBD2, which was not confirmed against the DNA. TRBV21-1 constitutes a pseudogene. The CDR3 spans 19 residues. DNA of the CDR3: TGTGCCAGCAGCAAAGAGGGACTAGCGGGGGTGATACACACAGATACGCAGTATTTT. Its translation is CASSKEGLAGVIHTDTQYF.

CDR3 sequence reads: CSAEEGAGEKLFF. The DNA of the CDR3 is TGCAGCGCTGAGGAGGGGGCTGGTGAAAAACTGTTTTTT. This sequence joins TRBV29-1 and TRBJ1-4; 7 bases map to TRBD1. This CDR3 contains 13 residues. Germline-derived CDR1 and CDR2 are SQVTM and ANQGSEA. With 7 bases clipped from V and 7 bases from J, the junction kept 9 bases outside the gene matches.

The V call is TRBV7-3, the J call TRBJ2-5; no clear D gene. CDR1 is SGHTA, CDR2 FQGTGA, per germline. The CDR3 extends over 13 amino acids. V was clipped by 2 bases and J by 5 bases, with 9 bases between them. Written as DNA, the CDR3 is TGTGCCAGCAGCTTATATGGCTTCGAGACCCAGTACTTC. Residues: CASSLYGFETQYF.

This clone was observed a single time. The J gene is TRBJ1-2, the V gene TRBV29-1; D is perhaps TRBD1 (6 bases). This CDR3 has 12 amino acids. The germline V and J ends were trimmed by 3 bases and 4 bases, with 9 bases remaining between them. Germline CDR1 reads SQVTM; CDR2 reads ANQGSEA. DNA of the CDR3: TGCAGCGTTGAGAAAGGGGGCTATGGCTACACCTTC. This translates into CSVEKGGYGYTF.

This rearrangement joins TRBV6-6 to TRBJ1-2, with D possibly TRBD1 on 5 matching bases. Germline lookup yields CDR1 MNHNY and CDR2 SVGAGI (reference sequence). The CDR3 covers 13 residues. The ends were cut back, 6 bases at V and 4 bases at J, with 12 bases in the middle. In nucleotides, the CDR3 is TGTGCCAGCAGGCTCGACAGTCCCTATGGCTACACCTTC. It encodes CASRLDSPYGYTF.

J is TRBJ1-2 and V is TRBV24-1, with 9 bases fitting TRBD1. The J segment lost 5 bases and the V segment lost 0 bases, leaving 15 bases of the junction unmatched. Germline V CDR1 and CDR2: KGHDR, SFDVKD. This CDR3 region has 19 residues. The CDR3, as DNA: TGTGCCACCAGTGATTTGCACGGGACAGGGTCAAAGAGGACGTATGGCTACACCTTC. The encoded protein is CATSDLHGTGSKRTYGYTF.

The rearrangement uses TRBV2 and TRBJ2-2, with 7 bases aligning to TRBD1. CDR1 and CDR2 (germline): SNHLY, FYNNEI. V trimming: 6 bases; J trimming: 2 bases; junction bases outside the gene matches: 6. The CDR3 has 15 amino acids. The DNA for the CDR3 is TGTGCCAGCAGGGACAGGTTAATCAACACCGGGGAGCTGTTTTTT. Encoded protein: CASRDRLINTGELFF.

In DNA, the CDR3 is TGCGCCAGCAGCCTTTCGGACAGGGCTACCCAGAAACTGTTTTTT. Encoded protein: CASSLSDRATQKLFF. The chain is built from TRBV4-1 and TRBJ1-4; 8 bases are shared with TRBD1. This CDR3 contains 15 residues. V lost 4 bases to trimming and J lost 11 bases; unmatched junction nucleotides: 12. Germline values: CDR1 MGHRA, CDR2 YSYEKL.

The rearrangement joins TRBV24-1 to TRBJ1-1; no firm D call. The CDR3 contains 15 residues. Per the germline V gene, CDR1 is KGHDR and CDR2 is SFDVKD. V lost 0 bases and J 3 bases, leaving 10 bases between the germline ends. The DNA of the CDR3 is TGTGCCACCAGTGATTTGCCCTTGGCGGACACTGAAGCTTTCTTT. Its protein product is CATSDLPLADTEAFF.

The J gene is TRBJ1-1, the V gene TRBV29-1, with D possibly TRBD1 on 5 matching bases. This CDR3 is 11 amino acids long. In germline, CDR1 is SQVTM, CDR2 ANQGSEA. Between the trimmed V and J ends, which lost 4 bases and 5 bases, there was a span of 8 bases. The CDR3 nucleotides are TGCAGCGTTGGGGGGAGGACTGAAGCTTTCTTT. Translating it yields CSVGGRTEAFF. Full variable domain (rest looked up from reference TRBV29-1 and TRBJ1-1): SAVISQKPSRDICQRGTSLTIQCQVDSQVTMMFWYRQQPGQSLTLIATANQGSEATYESGFVIDKFPISRPNLTFSTLTVSNMSPEDSSIYLCSVGGRTEAFFGQGTRLTVV.

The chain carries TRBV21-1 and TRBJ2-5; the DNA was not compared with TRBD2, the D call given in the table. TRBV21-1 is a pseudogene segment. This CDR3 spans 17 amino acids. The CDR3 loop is CASSETPSAGGRETQYF. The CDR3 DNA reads TGTGCCAGCAGCGAAACCCCTAGCGCCGGCGGTCGAGAGACCCAGTACTTC.

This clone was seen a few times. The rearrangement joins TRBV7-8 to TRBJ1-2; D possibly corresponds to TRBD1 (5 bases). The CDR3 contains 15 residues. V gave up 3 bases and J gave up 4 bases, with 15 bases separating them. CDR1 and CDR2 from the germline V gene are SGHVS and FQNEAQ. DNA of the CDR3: TGTGCCAGCAGCTTTGGGGCAGGCCAGGGCTATGGCTACACCTTC. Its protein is CASSFGAGQGYGYTF.

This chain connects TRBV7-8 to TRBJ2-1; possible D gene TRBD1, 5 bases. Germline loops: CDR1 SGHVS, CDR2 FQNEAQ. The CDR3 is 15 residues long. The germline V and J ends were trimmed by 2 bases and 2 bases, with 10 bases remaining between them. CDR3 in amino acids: CASSLSHRTYNEQFF. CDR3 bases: TGTGCCAGCAGCTTATCCCACAGGACCTACAATGAGCAGTTCTTC. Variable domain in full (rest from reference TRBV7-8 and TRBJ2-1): GAGVSQSPRYKVAKRGQDVALRCDPISGHVSLFWYQQALGQGPEFLTYFQNEAQLDKSGLPSDRFFAERPEGSVSTLKIQRTQQEDSAVYLCASSLSHRTYNEQFFGPGTRLTVL.